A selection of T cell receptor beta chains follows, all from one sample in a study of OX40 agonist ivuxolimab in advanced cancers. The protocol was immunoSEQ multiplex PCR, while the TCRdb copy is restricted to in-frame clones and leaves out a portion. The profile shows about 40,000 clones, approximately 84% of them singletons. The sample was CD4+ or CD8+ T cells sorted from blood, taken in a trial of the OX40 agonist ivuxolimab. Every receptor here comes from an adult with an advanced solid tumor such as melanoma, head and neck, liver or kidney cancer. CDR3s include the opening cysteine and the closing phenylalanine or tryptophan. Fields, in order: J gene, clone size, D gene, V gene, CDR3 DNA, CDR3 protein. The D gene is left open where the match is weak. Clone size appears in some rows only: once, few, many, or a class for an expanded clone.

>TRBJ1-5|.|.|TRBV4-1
TGCGCCAGCAGCCTGGACCTTATCTCGGGCAATCAGCCCCAGCATTTT
CASSLDLISGNQPQHF
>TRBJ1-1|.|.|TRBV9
TGTGCCAGCAGCGGTCGGGACACCCTCCTTAACACTGAAGCTTTCTTT
CASSGRDTLLNTEAFF
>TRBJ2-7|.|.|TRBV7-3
TGTGCCAGCAGCTTAGGGCTAGGGCCCTCCTACGAGCAGTACTTC
CASSLGLGPSYEQYF
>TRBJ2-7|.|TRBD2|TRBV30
TGTGCCTGGAGCCGGGAGGGATACGAGCAGTACTTC
CAWSREGYEQYF
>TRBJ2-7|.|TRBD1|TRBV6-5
TGTGCCATCAGCGGGACAGGGGGTGTGTACGAGCAGTACTTC
CAISGTGGVYEQYF
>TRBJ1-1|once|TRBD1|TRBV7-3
TGTGCCAGCAGCCCTCCCGACAGGGACCTGAACACTGAAGCTTTCTTT
CASSPPDRDLNTEAFF
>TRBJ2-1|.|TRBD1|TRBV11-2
TGTGCCAGCAGCTTAGGTACAGGGGCTAACAATGAGCAGTTCTTC
CASSLGTGANNEQFF
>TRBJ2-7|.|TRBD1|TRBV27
TGTGCCAGCAGTTTTACGGCAGGGGGCAGCTACGAGCAGTACTTC
CASSFTAGGSYEQYF
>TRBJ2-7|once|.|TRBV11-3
TGTGCCAGCAGCTTAGGACCAGCCCCGGGCGACGAGCAGTACTTC
CASSLGPAPGDEQYF
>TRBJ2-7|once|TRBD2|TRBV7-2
TGTGCCAGCAGCTTAGTCCTAGCGGGAGAGCTCTACTACGAGCAGTACTTC
CASSLVLAGELYYEQYF
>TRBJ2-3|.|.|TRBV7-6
TGTGCCAGCAGCTCCTGGGGGGATACGCAGTATTTT
CASSSWGDTQYF
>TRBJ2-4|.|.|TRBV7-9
TGTGCCAGCAGTTCCATCCATGACCCCTTAGCCAAAAACATTCAGTACTTC
CASSSIHDPLAKNIQYF
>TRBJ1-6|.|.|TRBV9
TGTGCCAGCAGCGTATTCCAGACCCCTTCACCCCTCCACTTT
CASSVFQTPSPLHF
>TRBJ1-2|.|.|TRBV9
TGTGCCAGCACCATGGGGCGGGGGGGGCCCTATGGCTACACCTTC
CASTMGRGGPYGYTF
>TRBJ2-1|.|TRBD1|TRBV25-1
TGTGCCAGCAGTGGAAGAGGGACAGGGGGACCCTACAATGAGCAGTTCTTC
CASSGRGTGGPYNEQFF
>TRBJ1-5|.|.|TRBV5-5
TGTGCCAGCAGCTTTGTGGGTGGCAATCAGCCCCAGCATTTT
CASSFVGGNQPQHF